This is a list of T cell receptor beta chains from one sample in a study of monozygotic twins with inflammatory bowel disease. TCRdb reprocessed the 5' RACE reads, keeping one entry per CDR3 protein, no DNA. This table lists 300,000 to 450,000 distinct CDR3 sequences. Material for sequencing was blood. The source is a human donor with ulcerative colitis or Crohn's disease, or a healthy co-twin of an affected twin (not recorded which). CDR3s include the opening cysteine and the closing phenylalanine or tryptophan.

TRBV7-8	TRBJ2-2	CASSWETSFPGTGELFF
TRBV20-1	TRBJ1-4	CSASWWRLNEKLFF
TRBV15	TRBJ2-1	CATSRAGGPGNEQFF
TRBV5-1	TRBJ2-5	CASIVLAGTQVETQYF
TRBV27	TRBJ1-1	CASSLRGGQVEAFF
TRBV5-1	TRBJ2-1	CASSVHMSSYNEQFF
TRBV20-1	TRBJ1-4	CSAREGYRKNEKLFF
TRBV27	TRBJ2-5	CASSLSGGGPLKTQYF
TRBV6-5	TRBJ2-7	CASSYSSRFEQYF
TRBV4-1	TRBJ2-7	CASSQDNRVTYEQYF
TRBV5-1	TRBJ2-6	CASSNTGASGANVLTF
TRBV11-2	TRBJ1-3	CASSPLHGFPGNTIYF
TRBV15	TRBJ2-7	CATSRDSGATYEQYF
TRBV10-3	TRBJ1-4	CAISESGGRAKLFF
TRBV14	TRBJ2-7	CASSQDLDRRLEQYF
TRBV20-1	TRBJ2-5	CSANSGQETQYF